The source of this TCR beta chain is a study of blood T cell repertoires in COVID-19. Study summary: PBMCs, B-cell-depleted T cells, or T cells provided the cDNA or gDNA that made up the material.

The CDR3 loop spans 18 amino acids. Per the authors' pipeline: Estimation of nucleated cell counts was performed using reference gene primer amplification. Assay: immunoSEQ multiplex PCR; the TCRdb copy retains only in-frame clones and omits some. V and J calls and clone size are given by that table; D and trimming were obtained from the DNA. The sample contains around 340,000 clones, 86% of which appear only once. Study members were between roughly 18 and 100 years old and lived in 24 US regions. Participant-given clinical history determined each cohort assignment. The rearrangement uses TRBV21-1 and TRBJ2-3; TRBD1, the table's D call, lacks a check against the DNA. TRBV21-1 is a pseudogene segment. This clonotype was obtained from a woman aged 35 to 49 with acute COVID-19. Sequencing input: PBMCs or T cells enriched from blood (not recorded which). The DNA of the CDR3 is TGTGCCAGCAGCAAAGCGGGCTTTAGACAGGCTAGCACAGATACGCAGTATTTT. It translates to CASSKAGFRQASTDTQYF.